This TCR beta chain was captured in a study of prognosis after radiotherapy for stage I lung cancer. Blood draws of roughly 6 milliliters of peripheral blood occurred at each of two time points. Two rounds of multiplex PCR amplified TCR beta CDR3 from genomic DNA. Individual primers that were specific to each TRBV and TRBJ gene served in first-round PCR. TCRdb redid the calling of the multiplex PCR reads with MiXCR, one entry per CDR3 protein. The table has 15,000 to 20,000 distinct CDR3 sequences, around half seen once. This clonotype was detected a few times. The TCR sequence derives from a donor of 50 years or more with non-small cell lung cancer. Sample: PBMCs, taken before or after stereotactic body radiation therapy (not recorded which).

CDR3 loop: CAISAGTTVLDIQYF. The CDR3 nucleotides read TGTGCCATCAGTGCCGGGACTACGGTTTTGGACATTCAGTACTTC. The V gene is TRBV10-3, the J gene TRBJ2-4; the match to TRBD2 covers 7 bases. In germline, CDR1 is ENHRY, CDR2 SYGVKD. The length of the CDR3 is 15 residues. The ends lost 4 bases at V and 8 bases at J; junction bases unmatched: 11.